The following is a T cell receptor (beta chain) sequence with its context. As yet, its antigen is unknown. The data stem from a study of cytomegalovirus exposure and HLA in healthy donors. Libraries were prepared by immunoSEQ multiplex PCR; TCRdb keeps only in-frame clonotypes and omits some of them. The sample shows more than 250,000 clones, 87% of them seen only once. This CDR3 is 15 amino acids long. Germline-derived CDR1 and CDR2 are SGHTA and FQGTGA. V dropped 4 bases and J dropped 4; count of bases not matched to a gene: 3. Findings and limits, study-wide: For cytomegalovirus status, the classifier reportedly gave diagnoses with high specificity and sensitivity. Rarity marked most TCR sequences, yet some public TCRs occurred in many donors. The tendency of first-cohort TCR clusters to co-occur in the 90 to 150 validation repertoires was the finding of a later analysis. The authors enumerated roughly 180 TCR beta chains as linked to cytomegalovirus.

The sequence was obtained from a young woman in good health and CMV-seropositive. The material sequenced was PBMCs. This rearrangement joins TRBV7-3 to TRBJ2-3, with 12 bases lining up with TRBD2. The CDR3 region has the DNA TGTGCCAGCAGCTCGACTAGCGGGGGCGCAGATACGCAGTATTTT. The encoded protein is CASSSTSGGADTQYF.